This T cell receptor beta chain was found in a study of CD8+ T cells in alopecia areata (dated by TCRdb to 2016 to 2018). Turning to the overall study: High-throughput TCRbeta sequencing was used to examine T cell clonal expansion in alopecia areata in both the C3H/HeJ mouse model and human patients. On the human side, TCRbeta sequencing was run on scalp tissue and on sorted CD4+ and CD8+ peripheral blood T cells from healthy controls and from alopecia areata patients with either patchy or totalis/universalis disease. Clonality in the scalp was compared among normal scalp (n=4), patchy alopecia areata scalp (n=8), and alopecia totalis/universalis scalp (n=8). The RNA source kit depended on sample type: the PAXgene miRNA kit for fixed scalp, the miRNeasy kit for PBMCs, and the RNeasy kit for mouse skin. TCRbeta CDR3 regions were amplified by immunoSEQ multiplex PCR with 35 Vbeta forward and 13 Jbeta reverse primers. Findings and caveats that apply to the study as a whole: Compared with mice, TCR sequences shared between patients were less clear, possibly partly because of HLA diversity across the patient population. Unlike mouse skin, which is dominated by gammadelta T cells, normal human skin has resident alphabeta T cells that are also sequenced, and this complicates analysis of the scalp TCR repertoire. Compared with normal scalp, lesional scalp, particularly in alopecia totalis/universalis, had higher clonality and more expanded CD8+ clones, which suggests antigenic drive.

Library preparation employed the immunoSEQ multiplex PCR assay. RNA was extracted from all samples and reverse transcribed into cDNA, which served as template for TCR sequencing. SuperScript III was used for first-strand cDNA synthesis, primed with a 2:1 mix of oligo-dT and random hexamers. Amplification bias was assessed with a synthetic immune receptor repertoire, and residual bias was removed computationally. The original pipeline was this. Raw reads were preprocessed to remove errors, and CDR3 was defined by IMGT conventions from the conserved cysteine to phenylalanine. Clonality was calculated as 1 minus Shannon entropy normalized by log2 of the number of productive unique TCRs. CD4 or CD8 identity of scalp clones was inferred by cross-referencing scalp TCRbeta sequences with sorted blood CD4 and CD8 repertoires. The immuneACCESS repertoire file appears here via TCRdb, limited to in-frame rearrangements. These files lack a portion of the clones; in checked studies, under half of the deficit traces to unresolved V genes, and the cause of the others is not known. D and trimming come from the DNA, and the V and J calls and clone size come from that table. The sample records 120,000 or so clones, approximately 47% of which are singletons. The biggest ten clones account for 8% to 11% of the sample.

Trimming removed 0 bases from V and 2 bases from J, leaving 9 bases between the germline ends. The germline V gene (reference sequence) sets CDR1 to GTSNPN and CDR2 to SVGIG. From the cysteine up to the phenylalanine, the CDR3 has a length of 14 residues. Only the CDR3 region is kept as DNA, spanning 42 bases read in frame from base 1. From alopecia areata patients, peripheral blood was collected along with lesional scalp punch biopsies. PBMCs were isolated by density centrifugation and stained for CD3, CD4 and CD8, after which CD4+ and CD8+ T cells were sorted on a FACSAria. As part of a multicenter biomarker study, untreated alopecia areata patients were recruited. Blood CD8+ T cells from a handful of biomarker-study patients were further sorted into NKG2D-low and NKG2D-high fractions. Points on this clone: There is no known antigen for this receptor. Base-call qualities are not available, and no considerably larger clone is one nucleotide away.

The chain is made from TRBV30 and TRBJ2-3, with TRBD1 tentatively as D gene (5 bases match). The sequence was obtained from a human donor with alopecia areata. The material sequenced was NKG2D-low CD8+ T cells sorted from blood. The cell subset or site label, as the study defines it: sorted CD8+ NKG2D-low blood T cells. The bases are TGTGCCTGGAGTGTACAGGATCACACAGATACGCAGTATTTT. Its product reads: CAWSVQDHTDTQYF.